What follows are 7 T cell receptor beta chains derived from one specimen sequenced in a study of T cells of healthy individuals. TCRdb re-called the 5' RACE reads through MiXCR, storing one row per CDR3 protein. The sample carries more than 60,000 distinct CDR3 sequences, 15% to 20% recorded once. Receptors were obtained from a human donor in good health.

The gene calls are TRBV6-6 and TRBJ2-3, with 12 bases identical to TRBD2. The CDR3 consists of 21 residues. With V trimmed by 1 base and J by 1 base, 15 bases remained unmatched. The V gene's germline CDR1 is MNHNY and CDR2 SVGAGI (reference sequence). CDR3 loop: CASSYYSSGRTSGKGTDTQYF. The CDR3 DNA follows: TGTGCCAGCAGTTACTACTCGTCTGGGAGGACTAGCGGGAAGGGCACAGATACGCAGTATTTT.

This clonotype has ten or more counts. One end of the junction varies from germline; a read error may be responsible. This rearrangement joins TRBV4-1 to TRBJ2-1; possibly TRBD2 for D (7 bases). Germline CDR1 MGHRA, CDR2 YSYEKL. This CDR3 has 15 residues. The CDR3 DNA is TGCGCCAGCAGCCCTCCCGAGGGGGGGCAGGATGAACAGTTCTTC. It encodes CASSPPEGGQDEQFF.

The chain joins TRBV9 to TRBJ2-4; TRBD2 agrees at 12 bases. The CDR3 length is 19 residues. Germline CDR1 is SGDLS and CDR2 is YYNGEE. The J segment lost 1 base and the V segment lost 3 bases, leaving 11 bases of the junction unmatched. Here the CDR3 reads CASSATSGRLGGAKNIQYF. Written as DNA, the CDR3 is TGTGCCAGCAGCGCGACTAGCGGGAGATTGGGTGGGGCCAAAAACATTCAGTACTTC. The complete variable domain, with remaining parts taken from reference TRBV9 and TRBJ2-4, reads DSGVTQTPKHLITATGQRVTLRCSPRSGDLSVYWYQQSLDQGLQFLIQYYNGEERAKGNILERFSAQQFPDLHSELNLSSLELGDSALYFCASSATSGRLGGAKNIQYFGAGTRLSVL.

This clonotype was counted many times. The chain joins TRBV4-1 to TRBJ2-7; D remains ambiguous. Germline V CDR1 and CDR2: MGHRA, YSYEKL. Trimming shortened V by 0 bases and J by 4 bases, and 4 bases separated the two germline ends. This CDR3 region has 12 residues. The CDR3 DNA is TGCGCCAGCAGCCAAGAAGGGTACGAGCAGTACTTC. Protein product: CASSQEGYEQYF.

In its sample, this clonotype was seen a few times. The V and J genes are TRBV27 and TRBJ2-5; 7 positions match TRBD1. CDR1 and CDR2 from the germline V gene are MNHEY and SMNVEV (reference sequence). The CDR3 is made up of 14 amino acids. CDR3 nucleotide sequence: TGTGCGACCCGATGGACAGGCGGAGAAGAGACCCAGTACTTC. This encodes CATRWTGGEETQYF.

This clonotype has at least ten counts. The J gene is TRBJ2-1, the V gene TRBV6-2 or TRBV6-3, with TRBD2 matching over 8 bases. Per the germline V gene, CDR1 is MNHEY and CDR2 is SVGEGT. The CDR3 spans 16 residues. Trimming removed 1 base from V and 8 bases from J; junction bases left unmatched: 10. DNA of the CDR3: TGTGCCAGCAGTTACTACTCGGGGGGGAAGTGGGATGAGCAGTTCTTC. Translating it yields CASSYYSGGKWDEQFF.

The chain carries TRBV21-1 and TRBJ2-2. TRBV21-1 has pseudogene status. The CDR3 runs 15 residues. The DNA of the CDR3 is TGTGCCAGCAGCAAAAGTCGGGTGAACACCGGGGAGCTGTTTTTT. This codes for CASSKSRVNTGELFF.